This paragraph reports one T cell receptor (beta chain). Its antigen remains unidentified. This record comes from a study of beta chain features in type 1 diabetes. Sorting based on CD45RO/CCR7/CD25/CD127/CD95/CD27 separated CD4+ naive, central memory, regulatory and stem cell-like memory cells. Purities over 95% were achieved in all sorted populations. Expressed TCRB transcripts were sequenced after all isolated RNA was converted to cDNA. Libraries were prepared by immunoSEQ multiplex PCR; TCRdb keeps only in-frame clonotypes and omits some of them. The sample contains about 230,000 clones, 16% of which appear only once. The CDR3 runs 13 residues. The germline V gene encodes CDR1 SGHNT and CDR2 YENEEA. V was cut by 3 bases and J by 2 bases, with 6 bases left in between. Findings and limits, study-wide: Researchers report that Type 1 diabetes patients had moderately but significantly shorter TCRB CDR3s across all four CD4+ subsets. Compared to healthy donors, patients appeared to have naive, central memory and Treg TCRB repertoires that were more alike.

The rearrangement uses TRBV11-3 and TRBJ2-3, with unresolved D. The origin of this receptor is a man in his thirties or forties with type 1 diabetes. The sample comprised naive CD4+ T cells from blood. The CDR3 here is CASSFRATDTQYF. The CDR3 DNA reads TGTGCCAGCAGCTTTAGAGCCACAGATACGCAGTATTTT.